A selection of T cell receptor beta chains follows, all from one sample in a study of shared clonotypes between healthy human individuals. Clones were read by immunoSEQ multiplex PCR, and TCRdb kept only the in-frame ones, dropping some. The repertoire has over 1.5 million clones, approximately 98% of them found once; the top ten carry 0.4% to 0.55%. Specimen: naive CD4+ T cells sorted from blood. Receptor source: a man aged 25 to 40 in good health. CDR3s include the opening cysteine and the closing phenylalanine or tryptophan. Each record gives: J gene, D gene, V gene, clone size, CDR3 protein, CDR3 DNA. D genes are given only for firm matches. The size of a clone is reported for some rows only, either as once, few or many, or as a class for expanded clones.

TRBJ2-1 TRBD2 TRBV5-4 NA CASSLTSGRNEQFF TGTGCCAGCAGCTTGACTAGCGGGAGAAATGAGCAGTTCTTC
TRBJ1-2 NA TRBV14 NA CASSPDTNYGYTF TGTGCCAGCAGCCCCGACACCAACTATGGCTACACCTTC
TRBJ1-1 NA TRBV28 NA CASSKDMWNTEAFF TGTGCCAGCAGTAAGGACATGTGGAACACTGAAGCTTTCTTT
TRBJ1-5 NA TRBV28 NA CASSIGGLGSNQPQHF TGTGCCAGCAGTATCGGGGGGCTAGGGAGCAATCAGCCCCAGCATTTT
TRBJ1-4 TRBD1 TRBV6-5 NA CASSYDRAGEKLFF TGTGCCAGCAGTTACGACAGGGCGGGTGAAAAACTGTTTTTT
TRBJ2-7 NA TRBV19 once CASSIDFITAALNEQYF TGTGCCAGTAGTATAGATTTTATTACAGCGGCGTTGAACGAGCAGTACTTC
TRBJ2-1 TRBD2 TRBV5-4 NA CASSLGLASGSLHEQFF TGTGCCAGCAGCTTGGGGTTGGCTAGCGGGAGCCTCCATGAGCAGTTCTTC
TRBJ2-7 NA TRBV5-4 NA CASSAHPGLYEQYF TGTGCCAGCAGCGCCCACCCGGGACTTTACGAGCAGTACTTC
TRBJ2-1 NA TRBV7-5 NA CVRSLSAGLPYNEQFF TGTGTCAGAAGCTTATCGGCAGGGTTGCCCTACAATGAGCAGTTCTTC
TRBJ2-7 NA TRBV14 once CASSRVDAIVYEQYF TGTGCCAGCAGCCGAGTGGATGCTATCGTCTACGAGCAGTACTTC
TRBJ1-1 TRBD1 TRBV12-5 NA CASGLVVDRENTEAFF TGTGCTAGTGGTTTGGTCGTGGACAGGGAGAACACTGAAGCTTTCTTT
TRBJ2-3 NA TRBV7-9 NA CASSHRGGGTDTQYF TGTGCCAGCAGCCACAGAGGCGGGGGCACAGATACGCAGTATTTT
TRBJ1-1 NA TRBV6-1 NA CASSEVGGQSIVLNTEAFF TGTGCCAGCAGTGAAGTGGGCGGACAGTCTATCGTGCTGAACACTGAAGCTTTCTTT
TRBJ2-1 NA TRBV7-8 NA CASSLGTYEQFF TGTGCCAGCAGCCTAGGGACTTATGAGCAGTTCTTC
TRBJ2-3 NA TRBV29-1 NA CSAFGSGLGRKQYF TGCAGCGCATTTGGATCGGGGCTTGGAAGGAAGCAGTATTTT
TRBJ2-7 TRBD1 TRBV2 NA CASSGDRGPVEQYF TGTGCCAGCAGTGGGGACAGGGGGCCGGTCGAGCAGTACTTC
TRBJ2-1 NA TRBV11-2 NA CASSFDILYNEQFF TGTGCCAGCAGCTTCGATATCCTATACAATGAGCAGTTCTTC
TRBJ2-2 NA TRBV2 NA CASRVDGALAGELFF TGTGCCAGCAGAGTGGACGGCGCCCTCGCCGGGGAGCTGTTTTTT
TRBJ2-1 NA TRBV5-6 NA CASSSRGIGEQFF TGTGCCAGCAGCTCTCGTGGGATCGGTGAGCAGTTCTTC
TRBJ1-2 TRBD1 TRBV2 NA CASRDPGQGENGYTF TGTGCCAGCAGAGATCCGGGACAGGGGGAAAATGGCTACACCTTC
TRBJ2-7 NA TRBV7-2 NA CASSFLGGVIFEQYF TGTGCCAGCAGCTTTCTTGGGGGAGTAATTTTCGAGCAGTACTTC
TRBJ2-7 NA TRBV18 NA CASSGNGYEQYF TGTGCCAGCTCCGGTAATGGCTACGAGCAGTACTTC
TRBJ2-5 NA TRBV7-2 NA CASRLTRQETQYF TGTGCCAGCAGACTGACCAGACAAGAGACCCAGTACTTC
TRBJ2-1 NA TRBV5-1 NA CASSYRPPSSYNEQFF TGCGCCAGCAGCTACCGCCCGCCTAGCTCCTACAATGAGCAGTTCTTC
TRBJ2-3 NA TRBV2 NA CASRATGLPPDTQYF TGTGCCAGCAGGGCCACGGGATTGCCCCCCGATACGCAGTATTTT
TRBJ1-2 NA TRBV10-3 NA CAISESSENHGYTF TGTGCCATCAGTGAGTCAAGCGAAAATCATGGCTACACCTTC
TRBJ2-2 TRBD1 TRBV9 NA CASSVFGQGPTGELFF TGTGCCAGCAGCGTATTTGGACAGGGACCCACCGGGGAGCTGTTTTTT
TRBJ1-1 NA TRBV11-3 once CASSLAGAGVTEAFF TGTGCCAGCAGCTTAGCTGGGGCTGGGGTTACTGAAGCTTTCTTT
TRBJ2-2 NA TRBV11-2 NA CASSHGAELFF TGTGCCAGCAGCCACGGTGCCGAGCTGTTTTTT
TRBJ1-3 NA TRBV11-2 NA CASSSRKGSSGNTIYF TGTGCCAGCAGCTCGCGTAAGGGGAGCTCTGGAAACACCATATATTTT
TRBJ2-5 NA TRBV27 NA CATVETQYF TGTGCCACGGTGGAGACCCAGTACTTC
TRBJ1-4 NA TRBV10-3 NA CAISESVNEKLFF TGTGCCATCAGTGAGTCAGTTAATGAAAAACTGTTTTTT
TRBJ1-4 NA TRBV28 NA CASTLRQGNVKLFF TGTGCCAGCACTCTCAGGCAGGGGAATGTAAAACTGTTTTTT
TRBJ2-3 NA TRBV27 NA CASSPRTDTDTQYF TGTGCCAGCAGTCCCCGGACTGACACAGATACGCAGTATTTT
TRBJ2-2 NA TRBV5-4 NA CASSLPAGELFF TGTGCCAGCAGCCTCCCGGCCGGGGAGCTGTTTTTT
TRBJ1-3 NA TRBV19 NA CASRGGNTIYF TGTGCCAGTAGAGGTGGAAACACCATATATTTT
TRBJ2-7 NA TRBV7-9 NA CASSLARDAGVGQYF TGTGCCAGCAGCTTAGCGAGGGACGCCGGGGTAGGGCAGTACTTC